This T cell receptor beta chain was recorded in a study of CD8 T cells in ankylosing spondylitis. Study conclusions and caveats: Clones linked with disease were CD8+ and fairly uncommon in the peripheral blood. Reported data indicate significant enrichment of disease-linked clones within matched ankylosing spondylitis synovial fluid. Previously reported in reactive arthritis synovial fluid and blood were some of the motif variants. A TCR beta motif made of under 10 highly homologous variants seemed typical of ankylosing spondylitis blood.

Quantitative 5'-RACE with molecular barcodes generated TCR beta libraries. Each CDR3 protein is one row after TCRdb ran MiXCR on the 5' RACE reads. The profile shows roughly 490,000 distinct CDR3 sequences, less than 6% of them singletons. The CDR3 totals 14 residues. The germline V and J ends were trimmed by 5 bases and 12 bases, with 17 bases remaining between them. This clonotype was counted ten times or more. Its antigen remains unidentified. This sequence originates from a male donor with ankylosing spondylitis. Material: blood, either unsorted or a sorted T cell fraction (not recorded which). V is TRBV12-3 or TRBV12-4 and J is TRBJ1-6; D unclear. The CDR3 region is CASSPSWHPIPLHF. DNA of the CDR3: TGTGCCAGCAGTCCCTCGTGGCATCCCATACCCCTCCACTTT.